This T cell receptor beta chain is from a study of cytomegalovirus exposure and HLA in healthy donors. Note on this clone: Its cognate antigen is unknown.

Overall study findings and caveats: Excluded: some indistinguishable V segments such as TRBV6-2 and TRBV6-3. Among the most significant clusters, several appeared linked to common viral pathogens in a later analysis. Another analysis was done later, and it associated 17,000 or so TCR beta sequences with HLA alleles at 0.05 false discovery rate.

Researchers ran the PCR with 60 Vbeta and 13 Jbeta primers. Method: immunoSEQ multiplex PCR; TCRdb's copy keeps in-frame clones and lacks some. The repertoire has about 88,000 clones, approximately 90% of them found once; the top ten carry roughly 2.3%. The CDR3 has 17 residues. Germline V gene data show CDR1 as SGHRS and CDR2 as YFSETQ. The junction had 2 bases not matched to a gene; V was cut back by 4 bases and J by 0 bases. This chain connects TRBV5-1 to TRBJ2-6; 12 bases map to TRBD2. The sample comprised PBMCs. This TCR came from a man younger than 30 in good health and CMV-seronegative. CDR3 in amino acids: CASSQGLAGSGANVLTF. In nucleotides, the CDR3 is TGCGCCAGCAGCCAGGGACTAGCGGGCTCTGGGGCCAACGTCCTGACTTTC.